These 13 T cell receptor beta chains were sequenced from one sample in a study of technical replicates of blood from a few donors. The repertoire was sequenced with immunoSEQ multiplex PCR; TCRdb's copy has only in-frame clones and lacks some. The sample holds about 81,000 clones, approximately 95% seen once. The sequencing input was T cells isolated from PBMCs. These receptors were obtained from a human donor in good health.

V usage is TRBV15 and J usage is TRBJ1-2; D ambiguous. From germline, CDR1 is LNHNV and CDR2 YYDKDF (reference sequence). Trimming left V 1 base short and J 6 bases short, with 9 bases between. The CDR3 contains 13 residues. The CDR3 protein is CATSRGQADGYTF. The CDR3 DNA is TGTGCCACCAGCAGAGGGCAGGCCGATGGCTACACCTTC.

The V gene is TRBV10-3, the J gene TRBJ1-1; the D gene is possibly TRBD1 (6 bases). This CDR3 is 15 amino acids long. Trimming stripped 8 bases from V and 1 base from J, with 17 bases between. Germline CDR1 is ENHRY and CDR2 is SYGVKD. The CDR3 spells CAIGSTKDRNTEAFF. Written as DNA, the CDR3 is TGTGCCATCGGGTCGACGAAGGACAGGAACACTGAAGCTTTCTTT.

The chain employs TRBV11-3 and TRBJ2-1, with 9 positions matching TRBD2. This CDR3 is 15 amino acids long. V lost 0 bases to trimming and J lost 7 bases; unmatched junction nucleotides: 4. Germline V lookup: CDR1 SGHNT, CDR2 YENEEA. CDR3 protein: CASSLDLAGVNEQFF. DNA of the CDR3: TGTGCCAGCAGCTTAGATTTAGCGGGAGTTAATGAGCAGTTCTTC.

The chain carries TRBV18 and TRBJ1-5; possibly TRBD1 for D (6 bases). The V end lost 3 bases, the J end lost 7 bases, and 19 bases lay between the germline ends. Germline V gene sequence: CDR1 KGHSH, CDR2 LQKENI. The CDR3 contains 16 residues. In nucleotides, the CDR3 is TGTGCCAGCTCACCCTATGATTCAGGGGTTGGGCAGCCCCAGCATTTT. Translating gives CASSPYDSGVGQPQHF.

The chain couples TRBV10-3 to TRBJ2-5; 11 bases fit TRBD2. Germline CDR1 reads ENHRY; CDR2 reads SYGVKD. The CDR3 covers 14 residues. The V and J ends lost 3 bases and 5 bases, in that order; junction bases with no gene match: 2. CDR3 nucleotide sequence: TGTGCCATCAGTGAACTAGCGGGAGATGAGACCCAGTACTTC. This codes for CAISELAGDETQYF.

The genes are TRBV5-4 and TRBJ2-2, with unresolved D. Trimming shortened V by 0 bases and J by 2 bases, and 11 bases separated the two germline ends. Germline V lookup: CDR1 SGHNT, CDR2 YYREEE (reference sequence). There are 16 residues in the CDR3. The DNA for the CDR3 is TGTGCCAGCAGCTTGGCCCGGAGTGAAAACACCGGGGAGCTGTTTTTT. Translating it yields CASSLARSENTGELFF.

The chain couples TRBV7-9 to TRBJ2-2; TRBD1 might be the D (6 bases). V gave up 5 bases and J gave up 5 bases, with 18 bases separating them. This CDR3 contains 16 residues. Germline V gives CDR1 SEHNR, CDR2 FQNEAQ (reference sequence). CDR3 protein: CASSPDLLRGTGELFF. The CDR3 nucleotides are TGTGCCAGCAGCCCGGACCTTTTGAGGGGGACCGGGGAGCTGTTTTTT.

V gene TRBV5-1 combines with J gene TRBJ2-4, with TRBD1 identical over 9 bases. With V trimmed by 4 bases and J by 3 bases, 8 bases remained unmatched. Germline assignment: CDR1 SGHRS and CDR2 YFSETQ. This CDR3 spans 16 amino acids. CDR3 in DNA: TGCGCCAGCAGCCCGAACAGGGGGCTGGGCAAAAACATTCAGTACTTC. Protein: CASSPNRGLGKNIQYF.

The count of this clone is one. The gene calls are TRBV25-1 and TRBJ2-2; maybe TRBD2 (5 bases). V gave up 3 bases and J gave up 4 bases, with 15 bases separating them. Germline values: CDR1 MGHDK, CDR2 SYGVNS. The CDR3 sequence is 16 residues long. CDR3 nucleotide sequence: TGTGCCAGCAGTGATATCCGGGGTCGCGGCACCGGGGAGCTGTTTTTT. It encodes CASSDIRGRGTGELFF.

This rearrangement joins TRBV7-3 to TRBJ2-1; 9 nucleotides line up with TRBD2. The CDR3 sequence is 15 residues long. The germline gives CDR1 SGHTA, CDR2 FQGTGA. J lost 4 bases, V lost 2 bases, and 3 bases had no gene match. CDR3 loop: CASSLGLAGYNEQFF. CDR3 sequence (DNA): TGTGCCAGCAGCTTAGGGCTAGCGGGGTACAATGAGCAGTTCTTC.

The chain carries TRBV28 and TRBJ2-4; the D is unclear. CDR1 MDHEN and CDR2 SYDVKM come from the germline V gene. This CDR3 comprises 16 residues. Trimming stripped 7 bases from V and 4 bases from J, with 20 bases between. The DNA of the CDR3 is TGTGCCAGCAACCAGGAATTCCGAGACGGAAAAAACATTCAGTACTTC. Its translation is CASNQEFRDGKNIQYF.

The V call is TRBV5-6, the J call TRBJ2-7; a possible D gene is TRBD1 (6 bases). V dropped 4 bases and J dropped 3 bases, with 14 bases sitting between them. The germline gives CDR1 SGHDT, CDR2 YYEEEE. CDR3 length equals 14 residues. CDR3 sequence reads: CASSHRMTGYEQYF. The CDR3 region has the DNA TGTGCCAGCAGCCACAGAATGACAGGCTACGAGCAGTACTTC. Together with reference TRBV5-6 and TRBJ2-7, the CDR3 gives the full variable domain: DAGVTQSPTHLIKTRGQQVTLRCSPKSGHDTVSWYQQALGQGPQFIFQYYEEEERQRGNFPDRFSGHQFPNYSSELNVNALLLGDSALYLCASSHRMTGYEQYFGPGTRLTVT.

V is TRBV27 and J is TRBJ1-1; D gene ambiguous. The V end lost 6 bases, the J end lost 2 bases, and 10 bases lay between the germline ends. The CDR3 is 13 amino acids. Germline assignment: CDR1 MNHEY and CDR2 SMNVEV (reference sequence). The CDR3 reads CASSSGRNTEAFF. CDR3 sequence (DNA): TGTGCCAGCAGCTCGGGGAGAAACACTGAAGCTTTCTTT.